Below, one T cell receptor (beta chain) is given with its context. Residents of about two dozen US areas, aged about 18 to 100 years, made up the participants. Recovery among Cohort 3 donors was established by two negative PCRs, clearance, or symptom resolution. These data are taken from a study of blood T cell repertoires in COVID-19. As for the study in general: Both acute and convalescent COVID-19 samples were obtained from the United States, Italy and Spain.

With 5 bases clipped from V and 8 bases from J, the junction kept 5 bases outside the gene matches. CDR1 and CDR2 (germline): LNHDA, SQIVND (reference sequence). The CDR3 has 12 residues. Here immunoSEQ multiplex PCR was the method, and the copy in TCRdb shows in-frame clones only, minus some. The data contain approximately 230,000 clones, under 90% of them singletons. This receptor was identified in a man aged 35-49 years who had recovered from COVID-19. What was sequenced was PBMCs or T cells enriched from blood (not recorded which). The rearrangement joins TRBV19 to TRBJ1-1; 7 positions agree with TRBD1. CDR3 coding DNA: TGTGCCAGTAGTCTTCGACAGGGAGAAGCTTTCTTT. This translates into CASSLRQGEAFF.